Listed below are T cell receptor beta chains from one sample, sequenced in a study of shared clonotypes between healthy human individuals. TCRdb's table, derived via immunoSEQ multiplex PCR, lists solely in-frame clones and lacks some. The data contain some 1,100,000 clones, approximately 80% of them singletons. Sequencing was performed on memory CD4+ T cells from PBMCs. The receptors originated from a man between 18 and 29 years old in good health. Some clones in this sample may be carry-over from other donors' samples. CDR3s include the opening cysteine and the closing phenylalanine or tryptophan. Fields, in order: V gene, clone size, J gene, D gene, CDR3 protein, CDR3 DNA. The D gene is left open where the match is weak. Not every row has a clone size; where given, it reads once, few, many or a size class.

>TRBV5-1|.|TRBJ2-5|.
CASKGSPTQSQETQYF
TGCGCCAGCAAGGGGAGTCCAACACAAAGCCAAGAGACCCAGTACTTC
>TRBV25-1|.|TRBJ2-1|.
CASSPNRDAYNEQFF
TGTGCCAGCAGTCCAAACCGGGACGCCTACAATGAGCAGTTCTTC
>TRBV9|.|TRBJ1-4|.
CASSPLFDGEKLFF
TGTGCCAGCAGCCCTTTGTTTGATGGTGAAAAACTGTTTTTT
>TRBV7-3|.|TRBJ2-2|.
CASSLMASPADTGELFF
TGTGCCAGCAGCTTAATGGCCTCCCCGGCGGACACCGGGGAGCTGTTTTTT
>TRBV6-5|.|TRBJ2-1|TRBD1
CASSYWGTGFNEQFF
TGTGCCAGCAGTTACTGGGGGACAGGGTTTAATGAGCAGTTCTTC
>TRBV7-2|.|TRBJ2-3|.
CASSLLAATDTQYF
TGTGCCAGCAGCTTATTGGCGGCTACAGATACGCAGTATTTT
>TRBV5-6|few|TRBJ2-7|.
CASSLWQTSYEQYF
TGTGCCAGCAGCTTGTGGCAGACCTCCTACGAGCAGTACTTC
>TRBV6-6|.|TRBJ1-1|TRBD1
CASSLGQANTEAFF
TGTGCCAGCAGTCTGGGACAGGCGAACACTGAAGCTTTCTTT
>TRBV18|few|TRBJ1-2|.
CASSPPRALAYTF
TGTGCCAGCTCTCCCCCACGGGCTCTTGCCTACACCTTC
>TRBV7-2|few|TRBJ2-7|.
CASSSSDSYEQYF
TGTGCCAGCAGCTCCTCTGATTCCTACGAGCAGTACTTC
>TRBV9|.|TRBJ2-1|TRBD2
CASSMSGLAGGHEQFF
TGTGCCAGCAGCATGTCGGGACTAGCGGGAGGTCATGAGCAGTTCTTC
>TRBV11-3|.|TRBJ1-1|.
CASSARFGVEAFF
TGTGCCAGCAGCGCCCGTTTCGGGGTTGAAGCTTTCTTT
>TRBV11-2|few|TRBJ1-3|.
CASSLDRGSTSGNTIYF
TGTGCCAGCAGCTTAGATCGGGGCAGCACCTCTGGAAACACCATATATTTT
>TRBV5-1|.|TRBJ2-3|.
CASSPSVVGPGADTQYF
TGCGCCAGCAGCCCGAGTGTGGTGGGCCCAGGGGCGGATACGCAGTATTTT
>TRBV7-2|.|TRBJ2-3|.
CASSLKALEGDTQYF
TGTGCCAGCAGCTTAAAAGCGCTAGAAGGGGATACGCAGTATTTT
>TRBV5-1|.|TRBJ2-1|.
CASSLFGRGGEQFF
TGCGCCAGCAGCTTGTTCGGCAGGGGAGGAGAGCAGTTCTTC
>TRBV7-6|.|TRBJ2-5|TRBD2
CASSLGLAGGGQETQYF
TGTGCCAGCAGCTTGGGACTAGCGGGAGGGGGGCAAGAGACCCAGTACTTC
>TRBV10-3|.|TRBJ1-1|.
CAISVETNTEAFF
TGTGCCATCAGTGTGGAGACGAACACTGAAGCTTTCTTT
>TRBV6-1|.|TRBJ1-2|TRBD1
CASSDLGQIYGYTF
TGTGCCAGCAGTGACCTGGGACAGATCTATGGCTACACCTTC
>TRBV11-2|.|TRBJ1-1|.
CASSSSYAEAFF
TGTGCCAGCAGCTCCTCCTACGCTGAAGCTTTCTTT
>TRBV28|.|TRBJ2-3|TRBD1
CASSLWTGGGDTQYF
TGTGCCAGCAGTTTATGGACAGGGGGCGGTGATACGCAGTATTTT
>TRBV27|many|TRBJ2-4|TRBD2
CASSSRLAGVNIQYF
TGTGCCAGCAGCTCCCGTCTAGCGGGAGTAAACATTCAGTACTTC
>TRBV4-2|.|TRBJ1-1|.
CASSQDPMPGETEAFF
TGTGCCAGCAGCCAAGATCCAATGCCAGGGGAAACTGAAGCTTTCTTT
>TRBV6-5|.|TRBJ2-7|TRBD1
CASSYHRTGESYEQYF
TGTGCCAGCAGTTATCACAGGACAGGGGAGTCCTACGAGCAGTACTTC
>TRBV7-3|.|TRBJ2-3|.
CASSPGQTDTQYF
TGTGCCAGCAGCCCCGGACAGACAGATACGCAGTATTTT
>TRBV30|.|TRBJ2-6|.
CAWSVSGGAIGANVLTF
TGTGCCTGGAGTGTGTCGGGGGGCGCGATAGGGGCCAACGTCCTGACTTTC
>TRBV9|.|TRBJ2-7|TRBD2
CASSPWERGVYEQYF
TGTGCCAGCAGCCCCTGGGAGCGGGGAGTATACGAGCAGTACTTC
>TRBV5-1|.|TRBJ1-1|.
CASSLERRQRPNTEAFF
TGCGCCAGCAGCTTGGAACGAAGACAGCGTCCGAACACTGAAGCTTTCTTT
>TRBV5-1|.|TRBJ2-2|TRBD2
CASSLLAGGSTGELFF
TGCGCCAGCAGCTTGTTAGCGGGAGGGTCCACCGGGGAGCTGTTTTTT
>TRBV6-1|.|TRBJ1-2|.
CASSSTGNYGYTF
TGTGCCAGCAGCAGTACAGGGAACTATGGCTACACCTTC
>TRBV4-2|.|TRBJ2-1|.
CASSQVSGLGGNEQFF
TGTGCCAGCAGCCAAGTAAGCGGGCTAGGAGGCAATGAGCAGTTCTTC
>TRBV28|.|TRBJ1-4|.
CASSSTWDEKLFF
TGTGCCAGCAGTTCGACTTGGGATGAAAAACTGTTTTTT
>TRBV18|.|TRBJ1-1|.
CASSPVLGGAEAFF
TGTGCCAGCTCACCGGTTCTGGGGGGCGCTGAAGCTTTCTTT
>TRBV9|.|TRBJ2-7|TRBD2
CASSVSREAYEQYF
TGTGCCAGCAGCGTAAGCCGGGAGGCCTACGAGCAGTACTTC
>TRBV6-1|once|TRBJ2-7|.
CASSAWVVSYEQYF
TGTGCCAGCAGTGCGTGGGTCGTCTCCTACGAGCAGTACTTC
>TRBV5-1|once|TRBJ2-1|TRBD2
CASSLMGGSSYNEQFF
TGCGCCAGCAGCTTGATGGGAGGGAGCTCCTACAATGAGCAGTTCTTC
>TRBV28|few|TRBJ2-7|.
CASRSTGTAGEQYF
TGTGCCAGCAGGTCGACCGGGACAGCGGGGGAGCAGTACTTC
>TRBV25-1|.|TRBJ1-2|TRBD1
CASSDLFGDRGETYGYTF
TGTGCCAGCAGTGACCTATTTGGGGACAGGGGGGAGACATATGGCTACACCTTC
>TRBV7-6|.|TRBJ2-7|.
CASSSYYEQYF
TGTGCCAGCAGCTCCTACTACGAGCAGTACTTC
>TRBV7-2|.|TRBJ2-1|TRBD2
CASSLQLADYNEQFF
TGTGCCAGCAGCTTACAACTAGCGGATTACAATGAGCAGTTCTTC
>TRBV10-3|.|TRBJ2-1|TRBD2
CATRASGSSYNEQFF
TGTGCCACCAGGGCTAGCGGGAGCTCCTACAATGAGCAGTTCTTC
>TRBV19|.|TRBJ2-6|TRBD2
CASTWRGSGANVLTF
TGTGCCAGTACCTGGCGGGGGTCAGGGGCCAACGTCCTGACTTTC
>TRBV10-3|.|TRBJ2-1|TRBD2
CAISETSGRGEQFF
TGTGCCATCAGTGAGACTAGCGGGAGAGGTGAGCAGTTCTTC
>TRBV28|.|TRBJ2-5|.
CASSGLPLYETQYF
TGTGCCAGCTCTGGACTCCCATTGTATGAGACCCAGTACTTC
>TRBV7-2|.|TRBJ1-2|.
CASSFFGQYGYTF
TGTGCCAGCAGCTTCTTCGGACAGTATGGCTACACCTTC
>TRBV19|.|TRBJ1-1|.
CASSPRTQTLNTEAFF
TGTGCCAGTAGTCCGCGGACACAGACCTTGAACACTGAAGCTTTCTTT
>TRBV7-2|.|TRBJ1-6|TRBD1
CASSLRTAGGYSPLHF
TGTGCCAGCAGCCTACGGACGGCAGGGGGCTATTCACCCCTCCACTTT
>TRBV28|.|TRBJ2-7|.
CASSSPGYEQYF
TGTGCCAGCAGTTCCCCCGGCTACGAGCAGTACTTC
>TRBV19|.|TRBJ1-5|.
CASSSGRGHQPQHF
TGTGCCAGTAGTTCAGGACGGGGTCATCAGCCCCAGCATTTT
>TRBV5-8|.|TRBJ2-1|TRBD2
CASSLFLLAGYNEQFF
TGTGCCAGCAGCTTGTTTTTACTAGCGGGATACAATGAGCAGTTCTTC
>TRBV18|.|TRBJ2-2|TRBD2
CASSAWGLAGLGTGELFF
TGTGCCAGCTCAGCTTGGGGACTAGCGGGCCTTGGTACCGGGGAGCTGTTTTTT
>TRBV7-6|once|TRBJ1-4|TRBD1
CASSLGTITGGVKEKLFF
TGTGCCAGCAGCTTAGGAACCATTACAGGGGGAGTGAAAGAAAAACTGTTTTTT
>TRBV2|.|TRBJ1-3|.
CASSADTVGNTIYF
TGTGCCAGCAGTGCGGACACCGTTGGAAACACCATATATTTT
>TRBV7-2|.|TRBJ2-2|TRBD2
CASSSRLAGGTGELFF
TGTGCCAGCAGCTCGAGACTAGCGGGAGGCACCGGGGAGCTGTTTTTT
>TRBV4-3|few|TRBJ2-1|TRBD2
CASNRGSRTYNEQFF
TGCGCCAGCAACCGCGGGAGCAGGACCTACAATGAGCAGTTCTTC
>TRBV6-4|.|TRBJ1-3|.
CASSGGAPGNTIYF
TGTGCCAGCAGTGGGGGGGCGCCTGGAAACACCATATATTTT
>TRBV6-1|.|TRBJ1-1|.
CASSEWGETEAFF
TGTGCCAGCAGTGAATGGGGGGAAACTGAAGCTTTCTTT
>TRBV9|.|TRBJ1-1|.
CASSVGAGDTEAFF
TGTGCCAGCAGCGTAGGGGCAGGGGACACTGAAGCTTTCTTT
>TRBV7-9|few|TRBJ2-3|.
CASSRENTQYF
TGTGCCAGCAGCCGGGAGAATACGCAGTATTTT
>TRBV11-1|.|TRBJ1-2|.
CASSSRTAPYGYTF
TGTGCCAGCAGCTCCCGGACGGCCCCTTATGGCTACACCTTC